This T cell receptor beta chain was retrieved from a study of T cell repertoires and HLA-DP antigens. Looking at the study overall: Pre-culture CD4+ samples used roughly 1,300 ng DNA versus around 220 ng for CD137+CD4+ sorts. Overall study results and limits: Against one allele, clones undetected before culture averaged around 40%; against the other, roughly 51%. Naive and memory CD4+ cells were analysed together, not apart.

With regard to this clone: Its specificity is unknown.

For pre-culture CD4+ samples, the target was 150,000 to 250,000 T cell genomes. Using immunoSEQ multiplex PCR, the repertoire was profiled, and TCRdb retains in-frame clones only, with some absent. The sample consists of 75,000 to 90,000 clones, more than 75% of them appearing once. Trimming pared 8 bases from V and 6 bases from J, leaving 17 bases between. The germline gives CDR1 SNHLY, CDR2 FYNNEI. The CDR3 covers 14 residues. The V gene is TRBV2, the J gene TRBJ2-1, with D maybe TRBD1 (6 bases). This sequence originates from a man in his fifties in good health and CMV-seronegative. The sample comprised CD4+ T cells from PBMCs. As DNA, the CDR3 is TGTGCCAGCCTCCGAGGGGGTTGGGGCAATGAGCAGTTCTTC. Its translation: CASLRGGWGNEQFF. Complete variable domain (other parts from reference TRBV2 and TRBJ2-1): EPEVTQTPSHQVTQMGQEVILRCVPISNHLYFYWYRQILGQKVEFLVSFYNNEISEKSEIFDDQFSVERPDGSNFTLKIRSTKLEDSAMYFCASLRGGWGNEQFFGPGTRLTVL.